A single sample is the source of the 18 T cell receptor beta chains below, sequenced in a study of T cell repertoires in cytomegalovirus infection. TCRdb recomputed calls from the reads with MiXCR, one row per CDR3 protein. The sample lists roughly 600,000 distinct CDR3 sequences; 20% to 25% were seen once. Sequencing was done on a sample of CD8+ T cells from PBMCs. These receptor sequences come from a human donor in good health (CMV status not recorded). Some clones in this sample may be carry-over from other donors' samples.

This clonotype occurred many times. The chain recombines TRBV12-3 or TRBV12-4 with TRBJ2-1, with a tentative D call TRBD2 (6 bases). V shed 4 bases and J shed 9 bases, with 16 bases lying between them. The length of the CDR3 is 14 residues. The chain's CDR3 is CASSSRDLRAEQFF. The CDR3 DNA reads TGTGCCAGCAGTTCCCGGGACTTAAGGGCTGAGCAGTTCTTC.

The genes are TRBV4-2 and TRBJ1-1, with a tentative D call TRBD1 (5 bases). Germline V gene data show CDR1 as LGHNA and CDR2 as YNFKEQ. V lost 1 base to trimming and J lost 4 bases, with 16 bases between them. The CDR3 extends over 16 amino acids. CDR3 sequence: CASSQVGGGPGTEAFF. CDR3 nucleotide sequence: TGTGCCAGCAGCCAAGTGGGGGGGGGACCCGGCACTGAAGCTTTCTTT.

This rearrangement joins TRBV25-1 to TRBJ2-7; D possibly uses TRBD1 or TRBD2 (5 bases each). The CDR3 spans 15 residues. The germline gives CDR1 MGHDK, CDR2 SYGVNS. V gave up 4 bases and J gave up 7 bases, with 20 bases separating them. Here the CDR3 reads CASSGTGTPWVEQYF. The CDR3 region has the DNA TGTGCCAGCAGTGGAACCGGGACCCCGTGGGTTGAGCAGTACTTC.

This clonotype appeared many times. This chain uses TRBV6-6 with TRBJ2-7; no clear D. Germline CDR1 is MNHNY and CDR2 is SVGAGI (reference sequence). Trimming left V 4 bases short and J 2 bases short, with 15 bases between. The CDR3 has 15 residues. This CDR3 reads CASSSVGPTPYEQYV. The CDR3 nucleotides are TGTGCCAGCAGTTCCGTGGGCCCCACTCCCTACGAGCAGTACGTC.

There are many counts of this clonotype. The CDR3 sequence: CASSNHPTQPQHF. The CDR3 coding sequence is TGTGCCAGCAGCAATCACCCAACTCAGCCCCAGCATTTT. The chain recombines TRBV7-9 with TRBJ1-5; D is unclear. CDR3 length equals 13 residues. Germline CDR1 is SEHNR and CDR2 is FQNEAQ (reference sequence). Trimming cost V 5 bases and J 6 bases, with 11 bases left between them.

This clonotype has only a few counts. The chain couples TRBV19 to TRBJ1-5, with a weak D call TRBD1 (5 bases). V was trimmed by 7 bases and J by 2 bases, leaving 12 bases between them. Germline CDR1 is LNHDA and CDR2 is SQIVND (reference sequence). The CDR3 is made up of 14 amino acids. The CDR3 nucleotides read TGTGCCAGTAAGGGGCAGGGAGGCAATCAGCCCCAGCATTTT. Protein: CASKGQGGNQPQHF.

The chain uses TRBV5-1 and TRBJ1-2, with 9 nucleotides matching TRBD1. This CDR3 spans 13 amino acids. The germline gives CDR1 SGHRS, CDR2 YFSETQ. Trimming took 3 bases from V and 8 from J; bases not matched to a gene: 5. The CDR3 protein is CASSWRDRDGYTF. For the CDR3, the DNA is TGCGCCAGCAGCTGGAGGGACAGGGACGGCTACACCTTC.

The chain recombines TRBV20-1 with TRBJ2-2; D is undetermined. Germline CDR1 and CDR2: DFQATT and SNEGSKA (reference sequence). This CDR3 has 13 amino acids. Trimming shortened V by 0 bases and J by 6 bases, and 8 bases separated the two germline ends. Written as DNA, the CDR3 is TGCAGTGCTAGAGATTGGGCCGCCGGGGAGCTGTTTTTT. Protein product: CSARDWAAGELFF.

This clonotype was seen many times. The CDR3 bases are TGTGCCAGCAGCTTAGTGACGGGGGGAAACAATGAGCAGTTCTTC. Its protein product is CASSLVTGGNNEQFF. This chain joins TRBV7-2 and TRBJ2-1; 7 bases agree with TRBD2. The V segment lost 1 base and the J segment 5 bases; nucleotides outside the gene matches: 5. This CDR3 is built from 15 residues. Germline assignment: CDR1 SGHTA and CDR2 FQGNSA.

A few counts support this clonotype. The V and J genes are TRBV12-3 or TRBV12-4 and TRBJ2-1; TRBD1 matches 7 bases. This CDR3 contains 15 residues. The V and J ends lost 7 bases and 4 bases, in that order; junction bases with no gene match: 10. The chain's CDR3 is CASTPVGGEYNEQFF. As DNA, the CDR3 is TGTGCCAGCACTCCCGTAGGGGGCGAATACAATGAGCAGTTCTTC.

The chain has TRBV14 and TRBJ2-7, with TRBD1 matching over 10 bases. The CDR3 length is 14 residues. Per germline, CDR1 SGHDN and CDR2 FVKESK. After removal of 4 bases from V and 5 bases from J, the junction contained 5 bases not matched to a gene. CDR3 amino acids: CASSLGQGSDEQYV. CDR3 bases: TGTGCCAGCAGCCTGGGACAGGGGTCGGACGAGCAGTACGTC.

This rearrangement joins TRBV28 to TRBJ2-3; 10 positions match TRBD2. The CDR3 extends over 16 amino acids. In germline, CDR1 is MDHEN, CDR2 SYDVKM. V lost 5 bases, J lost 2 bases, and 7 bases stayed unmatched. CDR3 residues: CASSRPSGGPTDTQYF. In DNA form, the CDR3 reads TGTGCCAGCAGTCGCCCTAGCGGGGGACCCACAGATACGCAGTATTTT.

CDR3: CASSFLSQPQHF. The CDR3 DNA reads as TGTGCCAGCAGCTTCTTGAGTCAGCCCCAGCATTTT. The rearrangement links TRBV5-6 to TRBJ1-5; D is unclear. The CDR3 is made up of 12 amino acids. Trimming took 2 bases from V and 6 from J, leaving 6 bases between them. Per the germline V gene, CDR1 is SGHDT and CDR2 is YYEEEE.

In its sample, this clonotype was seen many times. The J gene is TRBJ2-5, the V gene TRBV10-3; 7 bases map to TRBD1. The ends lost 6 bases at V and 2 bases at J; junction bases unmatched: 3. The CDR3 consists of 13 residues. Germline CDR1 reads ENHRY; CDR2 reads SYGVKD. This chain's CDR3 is CAISLGQQETQYF. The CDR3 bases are TGTGCCATCAGCTTGGGACAGCAAGAGACCCAGTACTTC.

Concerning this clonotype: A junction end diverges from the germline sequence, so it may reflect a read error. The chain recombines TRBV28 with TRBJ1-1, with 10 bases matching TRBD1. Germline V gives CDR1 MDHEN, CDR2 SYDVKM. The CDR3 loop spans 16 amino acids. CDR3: CANSLFGQGGNTEAFF. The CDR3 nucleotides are TGTGCCAACAGTTTGTTCGGACAGGGGGGGAACACTGAAGCTTTCTTT. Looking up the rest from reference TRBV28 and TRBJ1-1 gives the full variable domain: DVKVTQSSRYLVKRTGEKVFLECVQDMDHENMFWYRQDPGLGLRLIYFSYDVKMKEKGDIPEGYSVSREKKERFSLILESASTNQTSMYLCANSLFGQGGNTEAFFGQGTRLTVV.

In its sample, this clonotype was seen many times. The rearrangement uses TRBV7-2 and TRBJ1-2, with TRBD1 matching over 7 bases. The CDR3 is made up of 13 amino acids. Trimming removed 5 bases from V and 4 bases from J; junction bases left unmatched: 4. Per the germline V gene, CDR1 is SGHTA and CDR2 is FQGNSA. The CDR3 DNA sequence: TGTGCCAGCAGCGAAACAGGGGTCTATGGCTACACCTTC. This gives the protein CASSETGVYGYTF. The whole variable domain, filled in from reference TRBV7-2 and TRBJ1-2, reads GAGVSQSPSNKVTEKGKDVELRCDPISGHTALYWYRQSLGQGLEFLIYFQGNSAPDKSGLPSDRFSAERTGGSVSTLTIQRTQQEDSAVYLCASSETGVYGYTFGSGTRLTVV.

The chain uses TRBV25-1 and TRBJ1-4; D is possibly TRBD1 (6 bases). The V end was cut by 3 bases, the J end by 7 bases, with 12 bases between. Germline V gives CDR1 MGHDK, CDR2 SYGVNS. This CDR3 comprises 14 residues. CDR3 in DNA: TGTGCCAGCAGTGAGTGGGCAGGGGCTGAAAAACTGTTTTTT. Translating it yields CASSEWAGAEKLFF. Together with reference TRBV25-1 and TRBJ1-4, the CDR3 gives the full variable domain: EADIYQTPRYLVIGTGKKITLECSQTMGHDKMYWYQQDPGMELHLIHYSYGVNSTEKGDLSSESTVSRIRTEHFPLTLESARPSHTSQYLCASSEWAGAEKLFFGSGTQLSVL.

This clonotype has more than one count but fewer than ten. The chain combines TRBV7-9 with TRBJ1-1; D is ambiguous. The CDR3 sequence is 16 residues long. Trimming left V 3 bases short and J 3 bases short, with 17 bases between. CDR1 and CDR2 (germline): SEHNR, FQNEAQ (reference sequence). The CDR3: CASSFGFGREDTEAFF. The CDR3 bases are TGTGCCAGCAGCTTTGGGTTTGGTCGGGAGGACACTGAAGCTTTCTTT.